The 2 T cell receptor beta chains in this list originate from one sample, sequenced in a study of monozygotic twins with inflammatory bowel disease (dated by TCRdb to about 2019). Library method: 5' RACE. Sequenced using an Illumina HiSeq 2500. The reads went through TCRdb reprocessing, and each CDR3 protein sequence gets one entry with no DNA. The sample's own table lists under 200,000 distinct CDR3 sequences. The ten largest clones represent 2.8% of the sample. Sample: blood. All receptors come from a human donor with ulcerative colitis or Crohn's disease, or a healthy co-twin of an affected twin (not recorded which).

The chain employs TRBV7-9 and TRBJ2-7; no DNA is available, so the TRBD1 call from TCRdb remains unchecked. CDR1 is SEHNR, CDR2 FQNEAQ, per germline (reference sequence). The CDR3 runs 13 residues. The chain's CDR3 is CVVETGGSYEQYF.

The chain uses TRBV12-3 or TRBV12-4 and TRBJ2-1; lacking DNA, the TRBD2 call made by TCRdb goes unchecked. CDR3 length: 14 residues. The CDR3 is CASALAGGLWEQFF.